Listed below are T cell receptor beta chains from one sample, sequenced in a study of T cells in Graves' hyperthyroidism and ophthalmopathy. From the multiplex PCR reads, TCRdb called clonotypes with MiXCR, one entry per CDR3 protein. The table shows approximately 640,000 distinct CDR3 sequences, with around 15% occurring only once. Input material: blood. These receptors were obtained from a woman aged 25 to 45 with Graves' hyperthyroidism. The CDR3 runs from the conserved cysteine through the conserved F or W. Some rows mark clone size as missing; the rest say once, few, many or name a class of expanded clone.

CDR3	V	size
CASQQPETSGRAHEQFF	TRBV28	few
CASSPGLESHEQYF	TRBV2	many
CASSLTGTGANEQFF	TRBV28	many
CASPPEAGGPDEQYF	TRBV18	-
CSAGGLAGKSEQYF	TRBV20-1	once
CASRNSDGYTF	TRBV6-1	many
CATLGRGSSYNEQFF	TRBV15	many
CAISQLAGRSTDTQYF	TRBV10-3	-
CASSLEQGVGGYTF	TRBV28	few
CASSQDWGQGYGYTF	TRBV14	-
CASSVAGTSSYEQYF	TRBV9	-
CASKGIVYGYTF	TRBV19	few
CASSQLASTEAFF	TRBV7-3	few
CASSTMTGGNEQFF	TRBV27	-
CSARRQGDLDGYTF	TRBV20-1	many
CASSIRGSSDPYTEAFF	TRBV19	many
CASSEGWNTEAFF	TRBV2	many
CASSVKAGLAYEQYF	TRBV9	few
CSARSGRTGNTEAFF	TRBV20-1	-
CASSIRWPGELFF	TRBV6-1	-
CASSQDGAGREAYNEQFF	TRBV3-1	-
CASSPGHMNTEAFF	TRBV19	-
CASGSTPQDEQYF	TRBV27	many
CASGWQGSTEAFF	TRBV12-5	many
CAWKTSWEGGIDWTEAFF	TRBV30	few
CASSSGLLAGSYNEQFF	TRBV28	many
CASRRDGSSYEQYF	TRBV12-3/TRBV12-4	-
CATSDLRRTQYF	TRBV24-1	few
CAISRTVTGELFF	TRBV10-3	-
CASSLDKRLNTGELFF	TRBV11-2	many
CATSDSGDRWYF	TRBV24-1	-
CASSLWVPSGANVLTF	TRBV27	few
CASSRGTAIYEQYF	TRBV19	few
CASSQGQVPSYEQYF	TRBV7-2	-
CASSLGDRSQPQHF	TRBV5-1	-
CASSVGGSVHTGELFF	TRBV9	-
CASSPSTGSRDIQYF	TRBV18	few
CSQTGRANYEQFF	TRBV20-1	few
CASSAGQGANEKLFF	TRBV9	few
CASSGGTSGRSHEQFF	TRBV9	-
CASSLAHGRFVETQYF	TRBV7-2	many
CSVEVGRVSADTQYF	TRBV29-1	many
CASSARPEAAEAFF	TRBV5-1	few
CAWTSLYNEQFF	TRBV30	many
CASSPLAGDYNEQFF	TRBV6-1	many
CASSSTGGAEGYTF	TRBV7-9	many
CASSFGRETDTQYF	TRBV7-2	many
CASSLRGMAYGYTF	TRBV12-3/TRBV12-4	many
CASSRDIRETQYF	TRBV2	few
CASSRPQGRGSPLHF	TRBV4-1	-
CASSSVHGTSGRPGSYEQYF	TRBV11-2	many
CATSDGTGGSYNEQFF	TRBV24-1	-
CASSFSSDEAFF	TRBV7-9	-
CASSHWTGGFGQPQHF	TRBV5-6	-
CASSSPSVLEQYF	TRBV7-9	many
CASSLLGQGAGEQYF	TRBV7-2	few
CASSREGGSYGYTF	TRBV4-3	once
CASSLGDGRAYEQYF	TRBV11-2	few